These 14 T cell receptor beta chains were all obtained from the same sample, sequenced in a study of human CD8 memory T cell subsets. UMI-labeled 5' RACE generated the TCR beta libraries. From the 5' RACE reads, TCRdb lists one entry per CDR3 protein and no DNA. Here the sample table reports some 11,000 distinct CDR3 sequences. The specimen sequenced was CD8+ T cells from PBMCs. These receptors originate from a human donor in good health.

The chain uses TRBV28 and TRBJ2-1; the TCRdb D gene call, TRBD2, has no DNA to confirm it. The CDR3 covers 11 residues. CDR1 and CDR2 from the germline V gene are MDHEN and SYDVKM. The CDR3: CASSFGSRQFF.

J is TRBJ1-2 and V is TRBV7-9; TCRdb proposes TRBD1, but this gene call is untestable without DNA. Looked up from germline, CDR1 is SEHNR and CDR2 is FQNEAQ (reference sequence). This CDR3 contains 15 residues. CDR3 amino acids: CASSAPGYANYGYTF.

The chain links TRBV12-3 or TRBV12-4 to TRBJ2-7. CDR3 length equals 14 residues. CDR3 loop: CASSLLSGSYEQYF.

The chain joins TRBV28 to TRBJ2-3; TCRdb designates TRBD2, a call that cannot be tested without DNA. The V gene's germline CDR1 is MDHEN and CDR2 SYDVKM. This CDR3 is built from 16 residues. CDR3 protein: CASRGGRLADTDTQYF.

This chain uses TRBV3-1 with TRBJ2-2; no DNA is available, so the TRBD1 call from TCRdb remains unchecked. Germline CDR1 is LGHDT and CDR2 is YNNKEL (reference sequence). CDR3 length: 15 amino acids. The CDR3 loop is CASSQAYRDTGELFF.

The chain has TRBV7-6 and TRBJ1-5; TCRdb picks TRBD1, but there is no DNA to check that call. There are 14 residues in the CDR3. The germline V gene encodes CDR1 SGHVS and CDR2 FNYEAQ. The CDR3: CASSLTGRNQPQHF. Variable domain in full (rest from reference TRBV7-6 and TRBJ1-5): GAGVSQSPRYKVTKRGQDVALRCDPISGHVSLYWYRQALGQGPEFLTYFNYEAQQDKSGLPNDRFSAERPEGSISTLTIQRTEQRDSAMYRCASSLTGRNQPQHFGDGTRLSIL.

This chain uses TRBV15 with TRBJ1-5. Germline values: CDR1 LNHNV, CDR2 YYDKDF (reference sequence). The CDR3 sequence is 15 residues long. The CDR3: CATSRRTQGNQPQHF. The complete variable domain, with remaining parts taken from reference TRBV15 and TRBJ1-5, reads DAMVIQNPRYQVTQFGKPVTLSCSQTLNHNVMYWYQQKSSQAPKLLFHYYDKDFNNEADTPDNFQSRRPNTSFCFLDIRSPGLGDTAMYLCATSRRTQGNQPQHFGDGTRLSIL.

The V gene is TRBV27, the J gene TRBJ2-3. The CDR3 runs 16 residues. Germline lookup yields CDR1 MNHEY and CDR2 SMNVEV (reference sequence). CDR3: CASSITDPSSTDTQYF.

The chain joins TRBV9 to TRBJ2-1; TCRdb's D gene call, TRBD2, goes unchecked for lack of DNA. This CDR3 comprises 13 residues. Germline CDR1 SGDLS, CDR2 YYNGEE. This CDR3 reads CASNAGGPDEQFF. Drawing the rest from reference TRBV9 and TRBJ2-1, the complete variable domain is DSGVTQTPKHLITATGQRVTLRCSPRSGDLSVYWYQQSLDQGLQFLIQYYNGEERAKGNILERFSAQQFPDLHSELNLSSLELGDSALYFCASNAGGPDEQFFGPGTRLTVL.

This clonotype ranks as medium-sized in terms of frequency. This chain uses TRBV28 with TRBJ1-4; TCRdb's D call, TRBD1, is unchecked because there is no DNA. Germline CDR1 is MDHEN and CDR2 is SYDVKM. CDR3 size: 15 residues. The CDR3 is CASSLRGGKEEKLFF.

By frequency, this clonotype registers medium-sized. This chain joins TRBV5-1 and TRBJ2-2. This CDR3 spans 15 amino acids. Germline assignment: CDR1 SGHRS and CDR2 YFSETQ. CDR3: CASSPYTPNTGELFF.

This CDR3 reads CASSIPGQGQAFF. The genes are TRBV19 and TRBJ1-1; TCRdb proposes TRBD1, but this gene call is untestable without DNA. The CDR3 runs 13 residues. From germline, CDR1 is LNHDA and CDR2 SQIVND (reference sequence).

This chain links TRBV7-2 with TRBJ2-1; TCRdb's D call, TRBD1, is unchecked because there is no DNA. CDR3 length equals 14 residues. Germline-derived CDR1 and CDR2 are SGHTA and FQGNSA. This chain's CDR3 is CASSFPGTPNEQFF.

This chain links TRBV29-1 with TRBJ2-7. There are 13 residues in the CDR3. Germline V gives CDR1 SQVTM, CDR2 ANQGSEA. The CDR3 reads CSVEDDSSYEQYF.